This T cell receptor beta chain stems from a study of T cells in localized non-small cell lung cancer. The assay was immunoSEQ multiplex PCR, and TCRdb's table has in-frame clones only and misses some. The sample lists about 2,800 clones; about 25% were seen once. The CDR3 is 11 amino acids. Germline assignment: CDR1 LNHDA and CDR2 SQIVND (reference sequence). V gave up 8 bases and J gave up 6 bases; unmatched junction bases: 4. This material consisted of lung tumor tissue, taken before any cancer treatment. The TCR comes from a female donor older than 55 with stage I lung adenocarcinoma. V and J are TRBV19 and TRBJ2-7, with TRBD1 identical over 7 bases. CDR3 sequence (DNA): TGTGCCAGTTCACAGGGGCCCGAGCAGTACTTC. Protein: CASSQGPEQYF.